This TCR beta chain was documented in a study of Graves' ophthalmopathy and Graves' hyperthyroidism. Study-wide background: Hyperthyroidism is called stable when no ophthalmopathy develops within 18 months of follow-up.

Germline V gene lookup returns CDR1 SGHRS and CDR2 YFSETQ. CDR3 length: 14 amino acids. With 4 bases removed from V and 10 bases from J, the gap between germline ends came to 18 bases. RNA transcripts were the template, and TCR beta CDR3 regions were amplified from them. The authors performed first-round RT-PCR with HTBI primers and then a second-round multiplex PCR. TCRdb used MiXCR to reprocess the multiplex PCR reads, holding one entry per CDR3 protein. The top ten clones hold approximately 10% of a sample with over a million distinct CDR3 sequences, about two fifths of them seen once. The count of this clonotype is one. Orbital computed tomography, together with clinical symptoms, serum thyroxine, TRAb and thyroid ultrasound, was used for diagnosis.

The clonotype comes from an adult man with Graves' hyperthyroidism. This chain uses TRBV5-1 with TRBJ1-5; maybe TRBD1 (5 bases). Sequencing was done on a sample of peripheral blood or thyroid tissue (not recorded which). The CDR3 coding sequence is TGCGCCAGCAGCGGGACTAGCGGGAAGGAACCCCAGCATTTT. Its protein is CASSGTSGKEPQHF.